This T cell receptor (beta chain) was sequenced for a study of shared clonotypes between healthy human individuals. On the study more broadly: Donor ages ranged 18 to 49 years: a couple of women, a few men. The study used three CD4 naive, three CD4 memory, two CD8 naive and one CD8 memory plate per donor.

The CDR3 is made up of 17 amino acids. V gave up 2 bases and J gave up 0 bases, with 13 bases separating them. CDR1 and CDR2 from the germline V gene are MNHNS and SASEGT. Findings and caveats of the study: Despite large depth, rarefaction showed incomplete sorted-subset sequencing.

This clone was detected once. Its cognate antigen is unknown. Method: immunoSEQ multiplex PCR; TCRdb's copy keeps in-frame clones and lacks some. This sample has roughly 2.4 million clones, with 90% to 96% found just once. The chain couples TRBV6-1 to TRBJ1-4, with unresolved D. This TCR came from a man between 18 and 35 years old in good health. The sequenced material came from naive CD4+ T cells sorted from blood. As to subset: CD45RA+ positively selected. The CDR3 DNA is TGTGCCAGCAGTGAAAGCGGGGTCCGCGCAACTAATGAAAAACTGTTTTTT. It specifies CASSESGVRATNEKLFF.